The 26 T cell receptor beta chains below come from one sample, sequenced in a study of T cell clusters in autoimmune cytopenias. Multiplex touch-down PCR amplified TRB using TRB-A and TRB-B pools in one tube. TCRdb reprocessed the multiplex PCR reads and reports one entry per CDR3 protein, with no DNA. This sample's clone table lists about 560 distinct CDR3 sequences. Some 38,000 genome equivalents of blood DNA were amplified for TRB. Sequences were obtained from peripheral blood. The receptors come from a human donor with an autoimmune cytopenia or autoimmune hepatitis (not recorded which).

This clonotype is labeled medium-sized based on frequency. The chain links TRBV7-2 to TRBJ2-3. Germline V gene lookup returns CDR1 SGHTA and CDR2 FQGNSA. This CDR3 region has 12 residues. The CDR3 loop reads CASSLLADTQYF.

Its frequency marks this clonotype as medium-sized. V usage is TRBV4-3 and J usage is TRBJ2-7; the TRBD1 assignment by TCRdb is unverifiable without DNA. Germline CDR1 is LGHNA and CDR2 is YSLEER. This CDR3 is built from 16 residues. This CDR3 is CASSLSGAPSSYEQYF.

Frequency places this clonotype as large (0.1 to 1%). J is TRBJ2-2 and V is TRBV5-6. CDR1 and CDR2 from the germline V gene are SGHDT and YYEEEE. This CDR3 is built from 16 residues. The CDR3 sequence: CASSLGSTTNTGELFF.

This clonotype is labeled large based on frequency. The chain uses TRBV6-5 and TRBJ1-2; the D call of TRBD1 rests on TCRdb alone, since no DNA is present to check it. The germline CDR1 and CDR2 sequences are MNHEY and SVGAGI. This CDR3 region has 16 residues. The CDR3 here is CASSYWGGASNYGYTF.

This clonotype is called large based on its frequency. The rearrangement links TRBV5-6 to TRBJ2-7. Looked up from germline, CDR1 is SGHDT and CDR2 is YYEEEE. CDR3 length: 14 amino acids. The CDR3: CASSLAGAPYEQYF.

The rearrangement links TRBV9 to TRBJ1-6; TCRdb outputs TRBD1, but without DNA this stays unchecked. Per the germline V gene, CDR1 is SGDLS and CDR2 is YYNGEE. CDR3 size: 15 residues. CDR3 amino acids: CASSPGEGWASPLHF.

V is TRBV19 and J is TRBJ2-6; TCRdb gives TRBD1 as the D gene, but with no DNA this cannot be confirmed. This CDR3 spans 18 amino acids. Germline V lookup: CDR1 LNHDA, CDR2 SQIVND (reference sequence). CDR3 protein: CASIRTGLEDSGANVLTF.

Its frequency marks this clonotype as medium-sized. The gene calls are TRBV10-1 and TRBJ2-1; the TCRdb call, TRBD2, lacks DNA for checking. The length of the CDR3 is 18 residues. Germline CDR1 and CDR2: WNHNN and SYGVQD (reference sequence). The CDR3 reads CASRETSSPQISHNEQFF.

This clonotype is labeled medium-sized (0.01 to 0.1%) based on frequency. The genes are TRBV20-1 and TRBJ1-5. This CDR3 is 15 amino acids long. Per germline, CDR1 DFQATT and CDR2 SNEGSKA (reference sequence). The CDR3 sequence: CSASYGPFSNQPQHF.

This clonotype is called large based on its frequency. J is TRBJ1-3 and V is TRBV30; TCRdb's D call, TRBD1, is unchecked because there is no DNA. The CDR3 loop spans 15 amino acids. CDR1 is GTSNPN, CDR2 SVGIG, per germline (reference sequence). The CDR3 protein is CAWSVGGRGGNTIYF. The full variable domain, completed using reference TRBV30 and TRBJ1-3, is SQTIHQWPATLVQPVGSPLSLECTVEGTSNPNLYWYRQAAGRGLQLLFYSVGIGQISSEVPQNLSASRPQDRQFILSSKKLLLSDSGFYLCAWSVGGRGGNTIYFGEGSWLTVV.

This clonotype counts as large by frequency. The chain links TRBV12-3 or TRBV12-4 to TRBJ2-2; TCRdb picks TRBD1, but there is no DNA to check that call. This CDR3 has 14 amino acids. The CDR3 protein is CASKGHLNTGELFF.

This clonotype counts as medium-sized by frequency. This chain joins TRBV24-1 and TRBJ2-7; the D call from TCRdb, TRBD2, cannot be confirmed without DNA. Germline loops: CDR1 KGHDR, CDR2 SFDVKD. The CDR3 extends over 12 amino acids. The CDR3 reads CATSGPTAEQYF.

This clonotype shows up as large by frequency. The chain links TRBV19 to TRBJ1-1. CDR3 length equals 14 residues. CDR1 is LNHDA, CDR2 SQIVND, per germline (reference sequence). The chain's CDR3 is CASSTRGPNTEAFF.

The CDR3: CASSSQGWQPQHF. J is TRBJ1-5 and V is TRBV12-3 or TRBV12-4; without DNA, the TCRdb call of TRBD1 cannot be checked. CDR3 length equals 13 residues.

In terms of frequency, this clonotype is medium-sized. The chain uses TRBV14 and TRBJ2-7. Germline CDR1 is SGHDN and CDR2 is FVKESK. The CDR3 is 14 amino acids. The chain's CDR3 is CASSQDWLTYEQYF.

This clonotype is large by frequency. This CDR3 is CATSREPSAAGGPSEQYF. The V gene is TRBV15, the J gene TRBJ2-7; as DNA is missing, the TRBD2 call by TCRdb cannot be tested. This CDR3 has 18 residues. Looked up from germline, CDR1 is LNHNV and CDR2 is YYDKDF (reference sequence).

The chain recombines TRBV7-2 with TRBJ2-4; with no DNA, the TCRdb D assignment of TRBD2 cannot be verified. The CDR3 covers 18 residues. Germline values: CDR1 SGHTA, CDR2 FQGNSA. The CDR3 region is CASSSRRAGTPPENIQYF.

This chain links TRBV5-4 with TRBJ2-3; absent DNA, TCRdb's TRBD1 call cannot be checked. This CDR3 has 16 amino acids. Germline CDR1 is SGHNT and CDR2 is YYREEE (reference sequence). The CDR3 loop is CASSLGGEVGTDTQYF.

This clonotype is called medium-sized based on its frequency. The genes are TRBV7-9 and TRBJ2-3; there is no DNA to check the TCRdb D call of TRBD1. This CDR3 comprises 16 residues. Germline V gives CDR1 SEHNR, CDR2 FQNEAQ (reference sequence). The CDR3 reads CASSLDGTGSTDTQYF.

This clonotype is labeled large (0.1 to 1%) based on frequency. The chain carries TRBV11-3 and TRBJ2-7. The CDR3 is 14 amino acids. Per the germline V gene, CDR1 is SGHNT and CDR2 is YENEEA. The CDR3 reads CASSLDPLSYEQYF.

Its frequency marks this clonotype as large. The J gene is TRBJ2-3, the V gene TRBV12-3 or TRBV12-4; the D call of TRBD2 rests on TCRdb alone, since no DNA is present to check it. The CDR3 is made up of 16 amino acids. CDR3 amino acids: CASSYPSSGRGDTQYF.

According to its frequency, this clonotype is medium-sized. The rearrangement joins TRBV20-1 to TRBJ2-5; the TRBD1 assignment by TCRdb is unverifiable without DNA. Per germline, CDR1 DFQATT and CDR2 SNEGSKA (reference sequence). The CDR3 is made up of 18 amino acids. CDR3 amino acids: CSARAVPGIEVSQETQYF.

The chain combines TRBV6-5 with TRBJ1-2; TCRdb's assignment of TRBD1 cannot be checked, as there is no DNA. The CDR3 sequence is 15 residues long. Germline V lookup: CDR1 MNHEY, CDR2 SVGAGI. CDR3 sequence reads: CASSDGTGGDYGYTF.

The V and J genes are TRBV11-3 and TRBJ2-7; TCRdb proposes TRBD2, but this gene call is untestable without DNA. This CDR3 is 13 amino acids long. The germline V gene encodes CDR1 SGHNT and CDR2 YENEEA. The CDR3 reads CASKGTSVDEQYF.

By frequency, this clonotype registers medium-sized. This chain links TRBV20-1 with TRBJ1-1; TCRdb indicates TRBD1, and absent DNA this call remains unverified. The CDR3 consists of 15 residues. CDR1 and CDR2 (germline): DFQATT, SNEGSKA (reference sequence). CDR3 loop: CSAQPADRANTEAFF.

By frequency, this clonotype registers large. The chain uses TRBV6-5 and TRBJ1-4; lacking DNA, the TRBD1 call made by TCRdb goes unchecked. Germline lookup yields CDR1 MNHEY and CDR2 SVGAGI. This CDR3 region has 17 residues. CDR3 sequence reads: CASSYSSSGTPNEKLFF.